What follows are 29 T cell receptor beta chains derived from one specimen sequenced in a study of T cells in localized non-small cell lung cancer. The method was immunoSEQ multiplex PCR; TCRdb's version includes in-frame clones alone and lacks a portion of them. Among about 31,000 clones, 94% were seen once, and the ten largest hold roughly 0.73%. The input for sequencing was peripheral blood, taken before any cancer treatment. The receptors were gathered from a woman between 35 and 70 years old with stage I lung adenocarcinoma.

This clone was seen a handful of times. The CDR3 coding sequence is TGTGCCAGCAGTTTCCGCGGCGGGTCGAGCTTCGGTTACGAGCAGTACTTC. It encodes CASSFRGGSSFGYEQYF. This chain links TRBV27 with TRBJ2-7; maybe TRBD2 (5 bases). The CDR3 totals 17 residues. In germline, CDR1 is MNHEY, CDR2 SMNVEV (reference sequence). The V end was cut by 3 bases, the J end by 4 bases, with 22 bases between.

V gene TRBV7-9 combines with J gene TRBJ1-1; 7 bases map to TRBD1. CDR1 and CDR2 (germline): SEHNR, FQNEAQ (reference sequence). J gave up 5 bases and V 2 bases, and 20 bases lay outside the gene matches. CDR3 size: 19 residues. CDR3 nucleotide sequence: TGTGCCAGCAGCTTATCCCTCTTGGCGAGTGACAGGGTGGGAACTGAAGCTTTCTTT. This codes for CASSLSLLASDRVGTEAFF.

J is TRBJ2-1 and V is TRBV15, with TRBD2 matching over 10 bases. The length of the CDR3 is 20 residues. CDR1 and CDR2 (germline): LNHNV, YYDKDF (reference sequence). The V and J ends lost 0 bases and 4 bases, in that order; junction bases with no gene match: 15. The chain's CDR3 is CATSRDWRQRGGRLYNEQFF. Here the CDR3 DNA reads TGTGCCACCAGCAGAGATTGGAGGCAGCGGGGGGGCCGTCTGTACAATGAGCAGTTCTTC. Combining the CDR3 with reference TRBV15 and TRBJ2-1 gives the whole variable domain DAMVIQNPRYQVTQFGKPVTLSCSQTLNHNVMYWYQQKSSQAPKLLFHYYDKDFNNEADTPDNFQSRRPNTSFCFLDIRSPGLGDTAMYLCATSRDWRQRGGRLYNEQFFGPGTRLTVL.

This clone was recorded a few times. CDR3 nucleotides: TGTGCCAGCAGTGACTACAGGGGAGGCTACACCTTC. It is translated as CASSDYRGGYTF. The chain uses TRBV27 and TRBJ1-2; 7 positions match TRBD1. The CDR3 length is 12 residues. Trimming removed 5 bases from V and 8 bases from J; junction bases left unmatched: 5. From germline, CDR1 is MNHEY and CDR2 SMNVEV (reference sequence).

CDR3 loop: CASSLYLGGSPLHF. DNA for the CDR3: TGTGCCAGCAGCCTTTATCTGGGAGGATCACCCCTCCACTTT. The chain recombines TRBV14 with TRBJ1-6, with no clear D. Germline V CDR1 and CDR2: SGHDN, FVKESK. Trimming stripped 4 bases from V and 10 bases from J, with 14 bases between. The CDR3 extends over 14 amino acids.

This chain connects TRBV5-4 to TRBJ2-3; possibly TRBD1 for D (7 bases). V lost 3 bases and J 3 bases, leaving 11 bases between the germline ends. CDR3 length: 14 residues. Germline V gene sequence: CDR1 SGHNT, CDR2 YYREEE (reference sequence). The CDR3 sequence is CASSSGGKTDTQYF. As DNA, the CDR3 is TGTGCCAGCAGCTCAGGGGGGAAGACAGATACGCAGTATTTT. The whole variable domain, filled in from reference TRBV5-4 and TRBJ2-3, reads ETGVTQSPTHLIKTRGQQVTLRCSSQSGHNTVSWYQQALGQGPQFIFQYYREEENGRGNFPPRFSGLQFPNYSSELNVNALELDDSALYLCASSSGGKTDTQYFGPGTRLTVL.

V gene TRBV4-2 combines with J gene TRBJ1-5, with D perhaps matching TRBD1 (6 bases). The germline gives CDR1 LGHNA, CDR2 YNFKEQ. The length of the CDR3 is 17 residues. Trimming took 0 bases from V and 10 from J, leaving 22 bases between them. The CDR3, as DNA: TGTGCCAGCAGCCAAGAGGGGGGCAGGGGCTCTTACGGCCCCCAGCATTTT. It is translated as CASSQEGGRGSYGPQHF.

In nucleotides, the CDR3 is TGTGCCACCAGCAGAGATCGCCAGTCCGGAAACACCATATATTTT. It encodes CATSRDRQSGNTIYF. The rearrangement links TRBV15 to TRBJ1-3; no clear D gene. V lost 0 bases and J 4 bases, leaving 10 bases between the germline ends. Germline loops: CDR1 LNHNV, CDR2 YYDKDF (reference sequence). The CDR3 loop spans 15 amino acids.

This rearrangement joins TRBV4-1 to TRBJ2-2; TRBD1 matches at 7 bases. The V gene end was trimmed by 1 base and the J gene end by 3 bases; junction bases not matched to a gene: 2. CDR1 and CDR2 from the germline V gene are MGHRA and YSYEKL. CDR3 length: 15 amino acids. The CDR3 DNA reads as TGCGCCAGCAGCCAAGTTACAGGGGACACCGGGGAGCTGTTTTTT. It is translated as CASSQVTGDTGELFF.

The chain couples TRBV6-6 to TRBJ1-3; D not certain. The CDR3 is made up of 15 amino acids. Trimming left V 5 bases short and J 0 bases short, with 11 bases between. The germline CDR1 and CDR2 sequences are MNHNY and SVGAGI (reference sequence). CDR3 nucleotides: TGTGCCAGCAGTCCCCTAGGGAGCTCTGGAAACACCATATATTTT. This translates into CASSPLGSSGNTIYF.

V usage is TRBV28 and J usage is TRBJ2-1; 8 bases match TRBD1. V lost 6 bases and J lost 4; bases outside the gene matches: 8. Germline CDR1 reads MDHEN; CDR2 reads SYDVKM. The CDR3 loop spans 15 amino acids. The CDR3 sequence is CASRYRWTGYNEQFF. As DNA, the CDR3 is TGTGCCAGCAGATACCGATGGACAGGGTACAATGAGCAGTTCTTC.

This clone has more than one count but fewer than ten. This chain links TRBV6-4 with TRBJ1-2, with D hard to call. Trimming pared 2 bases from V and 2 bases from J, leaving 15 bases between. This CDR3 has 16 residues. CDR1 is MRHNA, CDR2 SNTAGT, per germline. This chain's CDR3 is CASSDGRRGLNYGYTF. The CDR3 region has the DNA TGTGCCAGCAGTGACGGCAGACGAGGACTAAACTATGGCTACACCTTC.

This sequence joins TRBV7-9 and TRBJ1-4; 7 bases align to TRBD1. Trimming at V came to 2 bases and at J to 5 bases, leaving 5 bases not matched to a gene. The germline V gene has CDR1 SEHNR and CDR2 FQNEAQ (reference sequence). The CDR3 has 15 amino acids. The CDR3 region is CASSLWKGANEKLFF. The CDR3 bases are TGTGCCAGCAGCTTATGGAAGGGGGCAAATGAAAAACTGTTTTTT. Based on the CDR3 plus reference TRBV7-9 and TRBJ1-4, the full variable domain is DTGVSQNPRHKITKRGQNVTFRCDPISEHNRLYWYRQTLGQGPEFLTYFQNEAQLEKSRLLSDRFSAERPKGSFSTLEIQRTEQGDSAMYLCASSLWKGANEKLFFGSGTQLSVL.

The CDR3 sequence is CASSGRWGANEKLFF. The CDR3 DNA follows: TGTGCCAGCAGCGGACGCTGGGGTGCTAATGAAAAACTGTTTTTT. The genes are TRBV9 and TRBJ1-4, with D unclear. The CDR3 has 15 amino acids. Germline V gene sequence: CDR1 SGDLS, CDR2 YYNGEE. The germline V and J ends were trimmed by 3 bases and 3 bases, with 12 bases remaining between them.

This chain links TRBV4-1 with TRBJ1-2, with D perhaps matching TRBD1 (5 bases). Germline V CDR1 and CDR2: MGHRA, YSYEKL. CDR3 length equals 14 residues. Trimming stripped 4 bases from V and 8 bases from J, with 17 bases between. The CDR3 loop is CASSLRDLTGGYTF. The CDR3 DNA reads TGCGCCAGCAGCCTCCGGGACCTAACGGGCGGCTACACCTTC.

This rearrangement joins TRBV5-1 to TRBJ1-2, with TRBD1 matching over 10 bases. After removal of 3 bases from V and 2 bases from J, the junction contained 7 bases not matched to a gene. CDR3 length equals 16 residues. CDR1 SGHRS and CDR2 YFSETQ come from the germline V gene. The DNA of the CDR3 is TGCGCCAGCAGCTCGTCCCGGGACAGGGGAAACTATGGCTACACCTTC. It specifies CASSSSRDRGNYGYTF.

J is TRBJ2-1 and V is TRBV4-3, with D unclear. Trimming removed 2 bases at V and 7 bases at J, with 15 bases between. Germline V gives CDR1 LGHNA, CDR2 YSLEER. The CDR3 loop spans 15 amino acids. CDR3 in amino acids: CASSQTTHYINEQFF. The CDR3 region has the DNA TGCGCCAGCAGCCAAACCACCCATTATATTAATGAGCAGTTCTTC.

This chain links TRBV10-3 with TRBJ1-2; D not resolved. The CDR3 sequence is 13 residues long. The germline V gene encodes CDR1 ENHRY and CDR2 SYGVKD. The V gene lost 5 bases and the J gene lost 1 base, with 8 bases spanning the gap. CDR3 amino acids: CAISKDDNYGYTF. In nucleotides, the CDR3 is TGTGCCATCAGTAAGGACGATAACTATGGCTACACCTTC.

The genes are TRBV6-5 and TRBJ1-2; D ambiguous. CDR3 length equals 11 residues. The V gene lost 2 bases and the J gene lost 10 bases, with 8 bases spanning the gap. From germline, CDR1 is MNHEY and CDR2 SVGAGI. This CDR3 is CASSYMGFYTF. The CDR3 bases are TGTGCCAGCAGTTACATGGGGTTCTACACCTTC.

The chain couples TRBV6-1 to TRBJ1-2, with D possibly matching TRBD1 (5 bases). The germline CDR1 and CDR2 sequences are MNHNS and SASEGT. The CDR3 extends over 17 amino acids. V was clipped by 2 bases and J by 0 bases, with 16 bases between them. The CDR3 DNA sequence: TGTGCCAGCAGTGAAAGAACAGGAAGGGTAGCTAACTATGGCTACACCTTC. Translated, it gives CASSERTGRVANYGYTF.

This CDR3 is CASSQRPWTEAFF. The CDR3 nucleotides are TGCGCCAGCAGCCAACGCCCGTGGACTGAAGCTTTCTTT. The chain links TRBV4-3 to TRBJ1-1; D unclear. Trimming removed 2 bases from V and 5 bases from J, with 9 bases in between. Per germline, CDR1 LGHNA and CDR2 YSLEER. This CDR3 spans 13 amino acids.

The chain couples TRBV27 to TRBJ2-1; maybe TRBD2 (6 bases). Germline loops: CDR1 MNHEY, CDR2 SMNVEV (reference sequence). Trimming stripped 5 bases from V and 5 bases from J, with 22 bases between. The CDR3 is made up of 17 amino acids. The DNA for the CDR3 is TGTGCCAGCAGTCCCAGGGTCCGGGAGAGGGACCACAATGAGCAGTTCTTC. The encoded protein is CASSPRVRERDHNEQFF.

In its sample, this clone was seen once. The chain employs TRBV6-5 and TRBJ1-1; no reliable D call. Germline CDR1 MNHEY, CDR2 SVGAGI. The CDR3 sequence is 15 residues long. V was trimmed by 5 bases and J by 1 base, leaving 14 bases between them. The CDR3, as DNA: TGTGCCAGCAGTCCTTCCTTGGGTGCGAACACTGAAGCTTTCTTT. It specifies CASSPSLGANTEAFF.

DNA for the CDR3: TGTGCCAGCAGCTTAACGAGTCCTAGCACAGATACGCAGTATTTT. Translation: CASSLTSPSTDTQYF. The chain is built from TRBV7-3 and TRBJ2-3; D remains unclear. Germline-derived CDR1 and CDR2 are SGHTA and FQGTGA. Trimming removed 0 bases from V and 0 bases from J, with 7 bases in between. The CDR3 covers 15 residues.

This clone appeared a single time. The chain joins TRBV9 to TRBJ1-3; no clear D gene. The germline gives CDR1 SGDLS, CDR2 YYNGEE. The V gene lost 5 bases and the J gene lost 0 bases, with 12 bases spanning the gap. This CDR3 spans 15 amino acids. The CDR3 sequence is CASRACGFSGNTIYF. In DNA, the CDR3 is TGTGCCAGCAGGGCATGCGGTTTCTCTGGAAACACCATATATTTT.

The CDR3 bases are TGCGCCAGCAGCTCCCCGTATCGGAACACTGAAGCTTTCTTT. This codes for CASSSPYRNTEAFF. The chain is built from TRBV5-1 and TRBJ1-1; D remains ambiguous. V lost 3 bases, J lost 1 base, and 10 bases lay in between. CDR1 SGHRS and CDR2 YFSETQ come from the germline V gene. The CDR3 has 14 amino acids.

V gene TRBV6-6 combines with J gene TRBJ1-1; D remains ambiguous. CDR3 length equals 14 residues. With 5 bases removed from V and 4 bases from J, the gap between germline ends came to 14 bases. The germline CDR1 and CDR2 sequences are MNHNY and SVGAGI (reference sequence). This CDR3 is CASSPLSGGTEAFF. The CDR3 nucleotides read TGTGCCAGCAGTCCCCTCTCTGGCGGCACTGAAGCTTTCTTT.

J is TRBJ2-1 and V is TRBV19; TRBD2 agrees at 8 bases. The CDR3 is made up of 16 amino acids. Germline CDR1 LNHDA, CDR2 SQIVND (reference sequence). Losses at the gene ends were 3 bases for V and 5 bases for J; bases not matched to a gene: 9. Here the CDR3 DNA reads TGTGCCAGTAGTATTTTCAGCGGGAGTGAGGACAATGAGCAGTTCTTC. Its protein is CASSIFSGSEDNEQFF.

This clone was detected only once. Here the CDR3 DNA reads TGTGCCAGCAGCTCCCAACAGGGGGGGAAGAGCAGTGAGCAGTTCTTC. Its translation: CASSSQQGGKSSEQFF. The chain couples TRBV11-2 to TRBJ2-1; possibly TRBD1 for D (8 bases). The germline CDR1 and CDR2 sequences are SGHAT and FQNNGV. The CDR3 runs to 16 residues. V was trimmed by 4 bases and J by 9 bases, leaving 22 bases between them.